Following are 29 T cell receptor beta chains from one sample sequenced in a study of cytomegalovirus exposure and HLA in healthy donors. 13 Jbeta primers and 60 Vbeta primers were used for the PCR. Sequencing was performed with immunoSEQ multiplex PCR; in TCRdb, only in-frame clones are kept and a portion is missing. Of roughly 98,000 clones in the sample, 60% to 75% were seen once. Sequencing was performed on PBMCs. The source is a woman between 65 and 79 years old in good health and CMV-seropositive.

This chain uses TRBV7-2 with TRBJ2-7; tentative D call: TRBD1 (5 bases). Trimming took off 1 base at V and 2 bases at J, with 15 bases between the two ends. The CDR3 loop spans 16 amino acids. Germline V gives CDR1 SGHTA, CDR2 FQGNSA. This chain's CDR3 is CASSLGLGQGTYEQYF. Here the CDR3 DNA reads TGTGCCAGCAGCTTAGGTTTGGGTCAGGGCACCTACGAGCAGTACTTC. Filled out from reference TRBV7-2 and TRBJ2-7, the complete variable domain reads GAGVSQSPSNKVTEKGKDVELRCDPISGHTALYWYRQSLGQGLEFLIYFQGNSAPDKSGLPSDRFSAERTGGSVSTLTIQRTQQEDSAVYLCASSLGLGQGTYEQYFGPGTRLTVT.

V and J are TRBV5-4 and TRBJ2-3, with D tentatively TRBD1 (6 bases). This CDR3 contains 15 residues. Germline CDR1 and CDR2: SGHNT and YYREEE (reference sequence). The V end lost 0 bases, the J end lost 4 bases, and 12 bases lay between the germline ends. CDR3: CASSLAGVDPDTQYF. In DNA, the CDR3 is TGTGCCAGCAGCTTGGCAGGGGTGGACCCAGATACGCAGTATTTT.

This clone was picked up a small number of times. The gene calls are TRBV5-5 and TRBJ2-5; TRBD1 matches at 10 bases. Germline V lookup: CDR1 SGHKS, CDR2 YYEKEE (reference sequence). With V trimmed by 4 bases and J by 5 bases, 2 bases remained unmatched. This CDR3 is built from 13 residues. CDR3 coding DNA: TGTGCCAGCAGCGGACAGGGGGATGAGACCCAGTACTTC. Amino acids: CASSGQGDETQYF.

J is TRBJ2-5 and V is TRBV2, with 7 bases aligning to TRBD2. The trim removed 2 bases at V and 11 bases at J, leaving 2 bases unmatched. Germline CDR1 and CDR2: SNHLY and FYNNEI. The CDR3 is made up of 11 amino acids. The CDR3 nucleotides are TGTGCCAGCAGTGAAAGGGACTATCAGTACTTC. Its translation is CASSERDYQYF.

The chain links TRBV7-2 to TRBJ2-1; D is possibly TRBD2 (6 bases). Germline V gene sequence: CDR1 SGHTA, CDR2 FQGNSA. CDR3 length: 16 residues. The V and J ends lost 1 base and 3 bases respectively, with 13 bases between them. This CDR3 reads CASSLGGEGLYNEQFF. As DNA, the CDR3 is TGTGCCAGCAGCTTAGGCGGGGAAGGCCTCTACAATGAGCAGTTCTTC.

The rearrangement joins TRBV6-1 to TRBJ2-2, with 11 nucleotides matching TRBD2. The trim removed 4 bases at V and 4 bases at J, leaving 8 bases unmatched. The CDR3 has 17 residues. Germline V gene sequence: CDR1 MNHNS, CDR2 SASEGT. DNA for the CDR3: TGTGCCAGCAGTGTGTTAACCGGGACTAGCGGCACCGGGGAGCTGTTTTTT. This translates into CASSVLTGTSGTGELFF.

The rearrangement uses TRBV2 and TRBJ2-3, with D possibly being TRBD1 or TRBD2 (5 bases each). CDR1 is SNHLY, CDR2 FYNNEI, per germline. V was shortened by 10 bases and J by 2 bases, with 13 bases between the two germline ends. This CDR3 spans 13 amino acids. In DNA, the CDR3 is TGTGCCACCAGGGACGGACTCACAGATACGCAGTATTTT. Residues: CATRDGLTDTQYF.

This clone was observed a single time. This chain connects TRBV2 to TRBJ2-1; 9 bases match TRBD1. This CDR3 has 15 residues. Germline loops: CDR1 SNHLY, CDR2 FYNNEI. Trimming cost V 8 bases and J 6 bases; bases outside gene matches: 11. The CDR3 loop is CASSKGQGRSNEQFF. The CDR3, as DNA: TGTGCCAGCTCTAAGGGACAGGGTCGGAGCAATGAGCAGTTCTTC.

The chain recombines TRBV15 with TRBJ1-3; TRBD1 agrees at 7 bases. Germline CDR1 and CDR2: LNHNV and YYDKDF (reference sequence). With 0 bases clipped from V and 5 bases from J, the junction kept 1 base outside the gene matches. This CDR3 is built from 14 residues. The CDR3 nucleotides read TGTGCCACCAGCAGAGACAGGGGGAGAAACACCATATATTTT. Amino acid sequence: CATSRDRGRNTIYF. The entire variable domain, with the rest obtained from reference TRBV15 and TRBJ1-3, is as follows: DAMVIQNPRYQVTQFGKPVTLSCSQTLNHNVMYWYQQKSSQAPKLLFHYYDKDFNNEADTPDNFQSRRPNTSFCFLDIRSPGLGDTAMYLCATSRDRGRNTIYFGEGSWLTVV.

This CDR3 reads CASRQTLYPGQRNSPLHF. DNA of the CDR3: TGTGCCAGCAGACAAACGCTCTACCCGGGACAGCGAAATTCACCCCTCCACTTT. The chain is built from TRBV27 and TRBJ1-6; 7 bases fit TRBD1. Germline V lookup: CDR1 MNHEY, CDR2 SMNVEV (reference sequence). V lost 6 bases to trimming and J lost 7 bases; unmatched junction nucleotides: 18. The length of the CDR3 is 18 residues.

The chain has TRBV6-6 and TRBJ1-4, with TRBD1 matching 8 bases. The J segment lost 8 bases and the V segment lost 6 bases, leaving 5 bases of the junction unmatched. This CDR3 region has 13 residues. From germline, CDR1 is MNHNY and CDR2 SVGAGI (reference sequence). Here the CDR3 DNA reads TGTGCCAGCAGGGGACAGGATGGCGAAAAACTGTTTTTT. Its translation is CASRGQDGEKLFF.

The V and J genes are TRBV11-1 and TRBJ1-1; unclear D gene. There are 15 residues in the CDR3. The V gene lost 0 bases and the J gene lost 6 bases, with 14 bases spanning the gap. Per the germline V gene, CDR1 is SGHAT and CDR2 is FQDESV (reference sequence). The CDR3, as DNA: TGTGCCAGCAGCTTAGCGAGTGTCGGGAGGTCTGAAGCTTTCTTT. It codes for CASSLASVGRSEAFF.

J is TRBJ2-1 and V is TRBV27; D might be TRBD2 (5 bases). V was trimmed by 7 bases and J by 12 bases, leaving 13 bases between them. CDR3 length: 11 residues. Germline V gene data show CDR1 as MNHEY and CDR2 as SMNVEV (reference sequence). Here the CDR3 reads CASTSGVVQFF. In DNA, the CDR3 is TGTGCCAGCACCTCCGGGGTCGTGCAGTTCTTC.

The rearrangement uses TRBV18 and TRBJ2-3; perhaps TRBD2 as D (6 bases). Germline V CDR1 and CDR2: KGHSH, LQKENI. The V and J ends lost 2 bases and 2 bases respectively, with 8 bases between them. The CDR3 has 14 residues. CDR3 bases: TGTGCCAGCTCACCAGCGGGACTCACAGATACGCAGTATTTT. It encodes CASSPAGLTDTQYF.

This chain uses TRBV5-4 with TRBJ2-7; 9 nucleotides line up with TRBD1. Trimming cost V 4 bases and J 6 bases; bases outside gene matches: 11. The CDR3 runs 15 residues. Germline V lookup: CDR1 SGHNT, CDR2 YYREEE (reference sequence). Here the CDR3 reads CASSIAGTGLREQYF. The CDR3 DNA reads TGTGCCAGCAGCATTGCCGGGACAGGGTTGCGCGAGCAGTACTTC.

The chain employs TRBV18 and TRBJ2-5; maybe TRBD1 (6 bases). Germline V gene sequence: CDR1 KGHSH, CDR2 LQKENI. The V end lost 4 bases, the J end lost 3 bases, and 15 bases lay between the germline ends. The CDR3 consists of 15 residues. The CDR3 spells CASSHRNREKETQYF. CDR3 bases: TGTGCCAGCTCACATCGAAACAGGGAGAAAGAGACCCAGTACTTC.

The V call is TRBV7-3, the J call TRBJ2-2, with D uncertain. The CDR3 extends over 14 amino acids. Germline V gene sequence: CDR1 SGHTA, CDR2 FQGTGA. The V and J ends lost 1 base and 1 base respectively, with 4 bases between them. DNA of the CDR3: TGTGCCAGCAGCTTAAGTCTGAACACCGGGGAGCTGTTTTTT. Protein product: CASSLSLNTGELFF.

The CDR3 region has the DNA TGTGCCAGTAGTGCCTTGGGACTAGCGGGAAGCGAGACCCAGTACTTC. It encodes CASSALGLAGSETQYF. The rearrangement joins TRBV19 to TRBJ2-5, with 13 positions matching TRBD2. With 5 bases clipped from V and 5 bases from J, the junction kept 8 bases outside the gene matches. CDR3 length equals 16 residues. Germline V gene lookup returns CDR1 LNHDA and CDR2 SQIVND (reference sequence).

A note on this clone: One end of the junction is discordant with germline, which a read error may explain. Different DNA sequences within this sample yield the same CDR3. The chain uses TRBV28 and TRBJ1-3, with 10 bases that match TRBD1. The CDR3 totals 13 residues. Germline CDR1 reads MDHEN; CDR2 reads SYDVKM. As DNA, the CDR3 is TGTGCCAGCAATAGGGACAGGGGTAACACCATATACTTT. It translates to CASNRDRGNTIYF.

The CDR3 coding sequence is TGTGCCAGCAGTGCGGGGACTAGCGGGACGTACAATGAGCAGTTCTTC. Translating it yields CASSAGTSGTYNEQFF. This chain links TRBV28 with TRBJ2-1; 13 bases agree with TRBD2. The V and J ends lost 5 bases and 4 bases, in that order; junction bases with no gene match: 5. The CDR3 is made up of 16 amino acids. Germline V gives CDR1 MDHEN, CDR2 SYDVKM.

The CDR3 sequence is CASKQATNQPQHF. The CDR3 DNA follows: TGTGCCAGCAAACAGGCAACTAATCAGCCCCAGCATTTT. This rearrangement joins TRBV6-5 to TRBJ1-5; possibly TRBD1 for D (5 bases). CDR1 is MNHEY, CDR2 SVGAGI, per germline. The CDR3 consists of 13 residues. V lost 7 bases, J lost 4 bases, and 11 bases lay in between.

This rearrangement joins TRBV7-2 to TRBJ2-3, with unresolved D. CDR1 is SGHTA, CDR2 FQGNSA, per germline. The CDR3 consists of 16 residues. V lost 2 bases, J lost 0 bases, and 12 bases lay in between. CDR3 residues: CASSLTRRLSTDTQYF. In DNA, the CDR3 is TGTGCCAGCAGCTTAACCCGAAGACTTAGCACAGATACGCAGTATTTT.

This clone was observed a few times. This chain links TRBV19 with TRBJ2-3; maybe TRBD1 (6 bases). Germline CDR1 is LNHDA and CDR2 is SQIVND (reference sequence). CDR3 length: 14 amino acids. V was clipped by 5 bases and J by 6 bases, with 15 bases between them. This CDR3 reads CASSLRRGSDTQYF. The DNA for the CDR3 is TGTGCCAGTAGTTTACGCAGGGGCTCCGATACGCAGTATTTT.

The genes are TRBV2 and TRBJ2-1; D might be TRBD2 (6 bases). The germline V gene has CDR1 SNHLY and CDR2 FYNNEI. The CDR3 contains 16 residues. Between the trimmed V and J ends, which lost 3 bases and 9 bases, there was a span of 21 bases. CDR3 residues: CASSERLASLGGEQFF. The CDR3 nucleotides read TGTGCCAGCAGTGAGAGGCTAGCGTCTCTGGGCGGTGAGCAGTTCTTC. Complete variable domain (other parts from reference TRBV2 and TRBJ2-1): EPEVTQTPSHQVTQMGQEVILRCVPISNHLYFYWYRQILGQKVEFLVSFYNNEISEKSEIFDDQFSVERPDGSNFTLKIRSTKLEDSAMYFCASSERLASLGGEQFFGPGTRLTVL.

The rearrangement joins TRBV5-5 to TRBJ1-2; D unclear. Germline CDR1 reads SGHKS; CDR2 reads YYEKEE (reference sequence). CDR3 size: 13 residues. V was cut by 4 bases and J by 3 bases, with 10 bases left in between. CDR3 residues: CASSLNTYYGYTF. The CDR3 DNA follows: TGTGCCAGCAGCCTTAACACATACTATGGCTACACCTTC.

V gene TRBV9 combines with J gene TRBJ2-7, with a weak D call TRBD2 (6 bases). CDR1 and CDR2 (germline): SGDLS, YYNGEE. V was shortened by 3 bases and J by 7 bases, with 14 bases between the two germline ends. The length of the CDR3 is 13 residues. CDR3 sequence (DNA): TGTGCCAGCAGCGCCGACCCTGCGGGGGAGCAGTACTTC. Protein: CASSADPAGEQYF.

This chain links TRBV2 with TRBJ2-7; weak D call: TRBD1 (5 bases). CDR3 length equals 15 residues. The V end was cut by 4 bases, the J end by 0 bases, with 13 bases between. Germline V CDR1 and CDR2: SNHLY, FYNNEI. The CDR3 reads CASSVDSSSSYEQYF. The CDR3 nucleotides read TGTGCCAGCAGTGTTGACAGCTCGAGCTCCTACGAGCAGTACTTC.

This clone was seen a handful of times. This chain uses TRBV19 with TRBJ1-5; D is ambiguous. The CDR3 has 15 residues. Trimming pared 9 bases from V and 0 bases from J, leaving 15 bases between. Germline CDR1 and CDR2: LNHDA and SQIVND (reference sequence). The CDR3 DNA sequence: TGTGCCAGCGGGAGTGAACGGTTTAGCAATCAGCCCCAGCATTTT. Residues: CASGSERFSNQPQHF. The full variable domain, with the rest looked up from reference TRBV19 and TRBJ1-5, is DGGITQSPKYLFRKEGQNVTLSCEQNLNHDAMYWYRQDPGQGLRLIYYSQIVNDFQKGDIAEGYSVSREKKESFPLTVTSAQKNPTAFYLCASGSERFSNQPQHFGDGTRLSIL.

The rearrangement joins TRBV20-1 to TRBJ1-4; D is uncertain. Germline CDR1 DFQATT, CDR2 SNEGSKA (reference sequence). Deletions cut 3 bases from V and 4 bases from J, with 3 bases between. The CDR3 extends over 11 amino acids. This CDR3 reads CSASYNEKLFF. CDR3 DNA sequence: TGCAGTGCTAGCTATAATGAAAAACTGTTTTTT.